This TCR beta chain is from a study of human T cells and chemical hapten exposure. This clonotype has at least ten counts. Its antigen is unidentified. The V and J ends lost 0 bases and 1 base respectively, with 4 bases between them. CDR3 length equals 13 residues. Per germline, CDR1 SGHKS and CDR2 YYEKEE (reference sequence). General observations from the study: Unchanged with DPC sensitization were TCRs above 1 in 1000 frequency.

TCRdb used MiXCR to reprocess the RACE reads, holding one entry per CDR3 protein. Of about 31,000 distinct CDR3 sequences in the sample, approximately 7.4% were seen once. The time point denotes: healthy volunteer bleed at 2 weeks. Extraction yielded total RNA from whole blood (unfractionated). The source is a human donor in good health. Some clones in this sample may be carry-over from other donors' samples. V is TRBV5-5 and J is TRBJ1-1; no clear D. Sequenced input: whole blood. The CDR3 loop is CASSLERNTEAFF. The DNA for the CDR3 is TGTGCCAGCAGCTTGGAAAGGAACACTGAAGCTTTCTTT. Combining the CDR3 with reference TRBV5-5 and TRBJ1-1 gives the whole variable domain DAGVTQSPTHLIKTRGQQVTLRCSPISGHKSVSWYQQVLGQGPQFIFQYYEKEERGRGNFPDRFSARQFPNYSSELNVNALLLGDSALYLCASSLERNTEAFFGQGTRLTVV.